This is a list of T cell receptor beta chains from one sample in a study of glioma-infiltrating T cells. Using its own MiXCR run on the multiplex PCR reads, TCRdb lists one record per CDR3 protein. There are tens of thousands of distinct CDR3 sequences in the sample; 20% to 25% occur only once, and over 5.5% lies in the top ten. Sequences were obtained from glioma tissue, nonneoplastic brain tissue, or PBMCs (not recorded which). These receptors were obtained from a human donor with low-grade glioma or glioblastoma, undergoing nonglioma brain surgery, or in good health (not recorded which). CDR3s include the opening cysteine and the closing phenylalanine or tryptophan. A D gene is named only where the DNA matches it firmly. Size tells how often a clone was seen (once, few, many) or the class of an expanded clone, and some rows leave it out.

>-|many|TRBJ2-5|TRBV20-1
TGCAGTGCTAGATACGGGTCAGCTCAAGAGACCCAGTACTTC
CSARYGSAQETQYF
>TRBD2|many|TRBJ2-1|TRBV2
TGTGCCAGCAATAGCGGGAGGGGATGGGAGCAGTTCTTC
CASNSGRGWEQFF
>TRBD1|-|TRBJ2-7|TRBV3-1
TGTGCCAGCAGCCAGTTTATGGGGACAGGGGGCATTGGGCAGTACTTC
CASSQFMGTGGIGQYF
>-|few|TRBJ1-1|TRBV29-1
TGCAGCGATTCCGGGACGGCGAACACTGAAGCTTTCTTT
CSDSGTANTEAFF
>TRBD2|-|TRBJ2-1|TRBV4-1
TGCGCCGGCAGCCCAAAAGTGCTAGCGGGAGGCTCTTACAATGAGCAGTTCTTC
CAGSPKVLAGGSYNEQFF
>-|-|TRBJ1-4|TRBV11-2
TGTGCCAGCAGCCCGCTACAATGGGTGAATGAAAAACTGTTTTTT
CASSPLQWVNEKLFF
>-|many|TRBJ2-3|TRBV20-1
TGCAGTGCGCTAGGGCGAACAACAGATACGCAGTATTTT
CSALGRTTDTQYF
>-|-|TRBJ2-7|TRBV6-1
TGTGCCGACAAGGCAGGGGTCTACGAGCAGTACTTC
CADKAGVYEQYF
>TRBD1|many|TRBJ1-4|TRBV27
TGTGCCAGCGCCTTAAGGACAGGTGAAAAACTGTTTTTT
CASALRTGEKLFF
>TRBD2|many|TRBJ2-7|TRBV4-1
TGCGCCAGCAGCCAACTAGGACTAGCTACCTACGAGCAGTACTTC
CASSQLGLATYEQYF
>-|many|TRBJ1-2|TRBV6-1
TGTGCCAGCAGTGGGTTTACTTCAAGGGTTCAGGTGGTCTATGGCTACACCTTC
CASSGFTSRVQVVYGYTF
>TRBD1|medium-sized|TRBJ1-1|TRBV28
TGTGCCAGCAGTTCAGGGGGCACGAACACTGAAGCTTTCTTT
CASSSGGTNTEAFF
>-|few|TRBJ1-1|TRBV5-1
TGCGCCAGCAGCTTGGCCCCAGGGGCGACTGAAGCTTTCTTT
CASSLAPGATEAFF
>-|-|TRBJ1-1|TRBV6-6
TGTGCCAGCAGACCGAGGGGGGGGCGGCCGAACACTGAAGCTTTCTTT
CASRPRGGRPNTEAFF
>-|once|TRBJ1-5|TRBV7-9
TGTGCCAGCAGCTTAGCGGATGAACAGTGCAGGTTTCGGAGCAATCAGCCCAAGCATTTT
CASSLADEQCRFRSNQPKHF
>-|few|TRBJ2-1|TRBV10-3
TGTGCCATCAGTGAGTCTCCGAGCTCCTACAATGAGCAGTTCTTC
CAISESPSSYNEQFF
>TRBD1|many|TRBJ2-7|TRBV28
TGTGCCAGCAACGGAGGAGGGACAGGGTCCTACGAGCAGTACTTC
CASNGGGTGSYEQYF
>-|many|TRBJ2-1|TRBV20-1
TGCAGTGCTAGACCCGGAGGGGCGGAGCAGTTCTTC
CSARPGGAEQFF
>-|once|TRBJ2-7|TRBV4-1
TGCGCCAGCAGCCCGAACCCCGGGTTGGCCCACGAGCAGTACTTC
CASSPNPGLAHEQYF
>-|-|TRBJ1-1|TRBV20-1
TGCAGTGCTCGTCGAGGGGGGGAGGGCACTGAAGCTTCCTTT
CSARRGGEGTEASF
>-|-|TRBJ2-1|TRBV19
TGTGCCAGTAGTATAGTGGGCAGGAGAACCTACAATGAGCAGTTCTTC
CASSIVGRRTYNEQFF
>-|many|TRBJ1-1|TRBV6-1
TGTGCCAGCAGTGAAGGGAAGGAAATCAACACTGAAGCTTTCTTT
CASSEGKEINTEAFF
>TRBD1|many|TRBJ1-2|TRBV29-1
TGCAGCTTTCGACAGGGGTCCTATGGCTACACCTTC
CSFRQGSYGYTF
>-|-|TRBJ2-5|TRBV5-5
TGTGCCAGCAGCTCCCTCGCAGGGGCAGAGACCCAGTACTTC
CASSSLAGAETQYF
>-|-|TRBJ1-5|TRBV19
TGTGCCAGTAGAAACAGGGCAGGCACTCAGCCCCAGCATTTT
CASRNRAGTQPQHF
>-|few|TRBJ1-2|TRBV5-1
TGCGCCAGCAGCTCTGATAGGGGATCAAATGGCTACACCTTC
CASSSDRGSNGYTF
>-|many|TRBJ2-2|TRBV7-2
TGTGCCAGCAGCTTATGGGCAGCGGGTAGCGGGGAGCTGTTTTTT
CASSLWAAGSGELFF
>-|many|TRBJ2-3|TRBV6-2/TRBV6-3
TGTGCCAGCAGGCCTCAGAGGGTCAGGTCCACAGATACGCAGTATTTT
CASRPQRVRSTDTQYF
>-|-|TRBJ2-5|TRBV5-5
TGTTCCAGCAGCTTGGAGGGGACACAAGAGACCCAGTACTTC
CSSSLEGTQETQYF
>TRBD1|many|TRBJ1-3|TRBV28
TGTGCCAGCAGTAACAGGGGTCGGGAAAACACCATATATTTT
CASSNRGRENTIYF
>TRBD1|many|TRBJ2-7|TRBV7-9
TGTGCCAGCAGCACAGGGGCGGGCGAGCAGTACTTC
CASSTGAGEQYF
>-|many|TRBJ1-6|TRBV2
TGTGCCAGCAGGGGCGGAAATTCACCCCTCCACTTT
CASRGGNSPLHF
>-|-|TRBJ1-1|TRBV5-1
TGCGCCAGCAGCTGGGACCCGGGGGTTATGAACACTGAAGCTTTCTTT
CASSWDPGVMNTEAFF
>-|many|TRBJ2-1|TRBV19
TGTGCCACCGTTGACAGTCCCCGCTCCTACAATGAGCAGTTCTTC
CATVDSPRSYNEQFF
>-|many|TRBJ2-1|TRBV25-1
TGTGCCAGCAGCGGATATCGGTCTTACAATGAGCAGTTCTTC
CASSGYRSYNEQFF
>-|-|TRBJ2-5|TRBV7-2
TGTGCCAGCAGCTTAGCACTGAGCCAAGAGACCCAGTACTTC
CASSLALSQETQYF
>-|-|TRBJ2-5|TRBV18
TGTGCCAGCTCAGCGTTTGGGGACCAAAAGACCCAGTACTTC
CASSAFGDQKTQYF
>TRBD2|once|TRBJ2-2|TRBV3-1
TGTGCCAGCAGCCGGAGACTAGCGGGAGGACACGGGGAGCTGTTTTTT
CASSRRLAGGHGELFF
>-|few|TRBJ2-6|TRBV2
TGTGCCAGCACCCTGCAGAGCTCTGGGGCCAACGTCCTGACTTTC
CASTLQSSGANVLTF
>-|many|TRBJ1-5|TRBV2
TGTGCCAGCAGAACCGGGCCCTCCAGCCAGCCCCAGCATTTT
CASRTGPSSQPQHF
>-|-|TRBJ2-5|TRBV7-2
TGTGCCAGCAGCTTAGCGCGGCGGCGGATTCAAGAGACCAAGTACTTC
CASSLARRRIQETKYF
>-|many|TRBJ1-5|TRBV9
TGTGCCAGCAGCGTAGATCCGGGAAGGCAGCCCCAGCATTTT
CASSVDPGRQPQHF
>-|few|TRBJ2-5|TRBV19
TGTGCCAGTAGTATCCTGCTGAAACAAGAGACCCAGTACTTC
CASSILLKQETQYF
>-|-|TRBJ2-3|TRBV5-6
TGTGCCAGCAGCTTGGGACGGGTGAACACAGATACGCAGTATTTT
CASSLGRVNTDTQYF
>-|many|TRBJ1-1|TRBV29-1
TGCAGCGTTGAAATCAACACTGAAGCTTTCTTT
CSVEINTEAFF
>-|many|TRBJ2-4|TRBV20-1
TGCAGTGCTAGAGATTTAATGGGAAACATTCAGTACTTC
CSARDLMGNIQYF
>-|many|TRBJ1-6|TRBV7-9
TGTGCCAGCAGCTTGCAGAACTATAATTCACCCCTCCACTTT
CASSLQNYNSPLHF
>TRBD1|many|TRBJ1-6|TRBV25-1
TGTGCCAGCAGTAGGGGGACAGGCTGGAATTCACCCCTCCACTTT
CASSRGTGWNSPLHF
>-|many|TRBJ1-1|TRBV18
TGTGCCAGCTCAGCAGGGATGAACACTGAAGCTTTCTTT
CASSAGMNTEAFF